Shown below are 18 T cell receptor beta chains from a single sample sequenced in a study of preoperative IRX-2 immunotherapy in early breast cancer. The repertoire was sequenced with immunoSEQ multiplex PCR; TCRdb's copy has only in-frame clones and lacks some. Of 34,000 or so clones detected, under 85% appear once; the ten largest clones hold 2.5%. Treatment in this sample: preoperative locoregional IRX-2 cytokine immunotherapy. Sequenced material: lymph node tissue, taken from a patient treated with IRX-2 immunotherapy. These TCRs come from a human donor with breast cancer.

The chain uses TRBV12-5 and TRBJ2-3, with no clear D. The CDR3 is 11 amino acids. The germline V gene encodes CDR1 LGHNT and CDR2 FRNRAP. CDR3 sequence: CASAEKDTQYF. Written as DNA, the CDR3 is TGTGCCAGCGCGGAGAAGGATACGCAGTATTTT.

The chain has TRBV5-1 and TRBJ1-3; 7 positions agree with TRBD1. This CDR3 has 16 residues. The ends lost 6 bases at V and 3 bases at J; junction bases unmatched: 12. Per the germline V gene, CDR1 is SGHRS and CDR2 is YFSETQ. The DNA of the CDR3 is TGCGCCAGCAAGCTCTGGGAGGGGGCCTTTGGAAACACCATATATTTT. Residues: CASKLWEGAFGNTIYF. Full variable domain (outside the CDR3, taken from reference TRBV5-1 and TRBJ1-3): KAGVTQTPRYLIKTRGQQVTLSCSPISGHRSVSWYQQTPGQGLQFLFEYFSETQRNKGNFPGRFSGRQFSNSRSEMNVSTLELGDSALYLCASKLWEGAFGNTIYFGEGSWLTVV.

This clone was found once. This chain uses TRBV19 with TRBJ1-2; a weak D match, TRBD1 (5 bases). V shed 2 bases and J shed 0 bases, with 16 bases lying between them. Germline CDR1 reads LNHDA; CDR2 reads SQIVND (reference sequence). This CDR3 spans 17 amino acids. The CDR3 DNA follows: TGTGCCAGTAGTATAAACTACAGGAGACTAACTAACTATGGCTACACCTTC. Translating it yields CASSINYRRLTNYGYTF.

The chain couples TRBV1 to TRBJ1-4; no check of the table's D call, TRBD1, against the DNA was made. TRBV1 is termed a pseudogene. The length of the CDR3 is 16 residues. CDR3 DNA sequence: TGCGCCAGCAGCCTGCGCCTGGACACCACTAATGAAAAACTGTTTTTT. It is translated as CASSLRLDTTNEKLFF.

V usage is TRBV30 and J usage is TRBJ1-6; no reliable D call. The CDR3 has 13 amino acids. Trimming cost V 0 bases and J 8 bases, with 8 bases left between them. From germline, CDR1 is GTSNPN and CDR2 SVGIG (reference sequence). The CDR3 DNA sequence: TGTGCCTGGAGTGTACTTGAGGATTCACCCCTCCACTTT. Amino acids: CAWSVLEDSPLHF.

This rearrangement joins TRBV18 to TRBJ2-6; D is uncertain. In germline, CDR1 is KGHSH, CDR2 LQKENI. The CDR3 has 14 amino acids. With 3 bases removed from V and 1 base from J, the gap between germline ends came to 4 bases. CDR3 loop: CASSPLSGANVLTF. Here the CDR3 DNA reads TGTGCCAGCTCACCCCTATCTGGGGCCAACGTCCTGACTTTC.

The chain has TRBV11-3 and TRBJ2-7, with D possibly TRBD1 on 5 matching bases. This CDR3 comprises 14 residues. Germline V gene sequence: CDR1 SGHNT, CDR2 YENEEA. The V and J ends lost 0 bases and 2 bases respectively, with 8 bases between them. The CDR3 region has the DNA TGTGCCAGCAGCTTAGAGGCAGGGCCCTACGAGCAGTACTTC. It yields the protein CASSLEAGPYEQYF.

This chain joins TRBV15 and TRBJ1-6; D unresolved. V lost 3 bases and J lost 10, with 13 bases in between. Germline CDR1 and CDR2: LNHNV and YYDKDF (reference sequence). The length of the CDR3 is 14 residues. The CDR3 DNA sequence: TGTGCCACCAGCAGGACGGGTTTTTCGTCACCCCTCCACTTT. Its protein product is CATSRTGFSSPLHF. Based on the CDR3 plus reference TRBV15 and TRBJ1-6, the full variable domain is DAMVIQNPRYQVTQFGKPVTLSCSQTLNHNVMYWYQQKSSQAPKLLFHYYDKDFNNEADTPDNFQSRRPNTSFCFLDIRSPGLGDTAMYLCATSRTGFSSPLHFGNGTRLTVT.

The V and J genes are TRBV6-8 and TRBJ1-5, with D uncertain. This CDR3 contains 14 residues. Germline assignment: CDR1 MNHGY and CDR2 SAAAGT. Trimming removed 2 bases at V and 12 bases at J, with 17 bases between. As DNA, the CDR3 is TGTGCCAGCAGTTACCGACCGCCAGAGGGATTCCAGCATTTT. It codes for CASSYRPPEGFQHF.

This chain links TRBV28 with TRBJ1-4; 8 nucleotides line up with TRBD1. The length of the CDR3 is 18 residues. Germline assignment: CDR1 MDHEN and CDR2 SYDVKM. Losses at the gene ends were 6 bases for V and 6 bases for J; bases not matched to a gene: 18. In DNA form, the CDR3 reads TGTGCCAGCAGCCGTGGGACAGGCCCACGGGATGAGGATGAAAAACTGTTTTTT. This codes for CASSRGTGPRDEDEKLFF.

The chain carries TRBV19 and TRBJ1-2; D is ambiguous. This CDR3 region has 12 residues. Per the germline V gene, CDR1 is LNHDA and CDR2 is SQIVND (reference sequence). V was pared by 8 bases and J by 4 bases, with 11 bases between. The CDR3 reads CASLTVAYGYTF. In DNA form, the CDR3 reads TGTGCCAGTTTGACCGTGGCCTATGGCTACACCTTC.

The rearrangement joins TRBV9 to TRBJ2-7, with 8 bases aligning to TRBD2. The germline CDR1 and CDR2 sequences are SGDLS and YYNGEE. Trimming cost V 0 bases and J 3 bases; bases outside gene matches: 5. This CDR3 has 15 amino acids. The CDR3 DNA is TGTGCCAGCAGCGTAGCTGGGACTAGTTTCTACGAGCAGTACTTC. Its protein product is CASSVAGTSFYEQYF.

The J gene is TRBJ1-2, the V gene TRBV19, with 7 bases aligning to TRBD1. J lost 4 bases, V lost 6 bases, and 11 bases had no gene match. There are 15 residues in the CDR3. From germline, CDR1 is LNHDA and CDR2 SQIVND (reference sequence). CDR3 in DNA: TGTGCCAGTAGGAAACCGAGGACAGGCCTCTATGGCTACACCTTC. It translates to CASRKPRTGLYGYTF. Looking up the rest from reference TRBV19 and TRBJ1-2 gives the full variable domain: DGGITQSPKYLFRKEGQNVTLSCEQNLNHDAMYWYRQDPGQGLRLIYYSQIVNDFQKGDIAEGYSVSREKKESFPLTVTSAQKNPTAFYLCASRKPRTGLYGYTFGSGTRLTVV.

The chain recombines TRBV11-3 with TRBJ2-3; D tentatively reads TRBD1 or TRBD2 (6 bases each). The germline CDR1 and CDR2 sequences are SGHNT and YENEEA. This CDR3 has 15 residues. Trimming cost V 3 bases and J 6 bases, with 16 bases left between them. The chain's CDR3 is CASSFSAEGGDTQYF. DNA of the CDR3: TGTGCCAGCAGCTTTAGCGCAGAGGGGGGCGATACGCAGTATTTT.

This chain uses TRBV19 with TRBJ2-3; 7 bases line up with TRBD2. The CDR3 extends over 15 amino acids. Germline values: CDR1 LNHDA, CDR2 SQIVND (reference sequence). The trim removed 4 bases at V and 1 base at J, leaving 5 bases unmatched. DNA of the CDR3: TGTGCCAGTAGTACCTGGGGGAGGGGCACAGATACGCAGTATTTT. Translated: CASSTWGRGTDTQYF.

CDR3 in DNA: TGTGCCAGCGGGGGTAGGACAGCCTACGAGCAGTACTTC. This gives the protein CASGGRTAYEQYF. The J gene is TRBJ2-7, the V gene TRBV6-8; TRBD1 might be the D (6 bases). Looked up from germline, CDR1 is MNHGY and CDR2 is SAAAGT. The CDR3 runs to 13 residues. V was pared by 8 bases and J by 2 bases, with 13 bases between.

The chain recombines TRBV30 with TRBJ1-4, with a weak D call TRBD1 (5 bases). Between the trimmed V and J ends, which lost 3 bases and 7 bases, there was a span of 12 bases. Germline CDR1 reads GTSNPN; CDR2 reads SVGIG (reference sequence). CDR3 size: 13 residues. For the CDR3, the DNA is TGTGCCTGGAGGCCGGGGGGGTTTGAAAAACTGTTTTTT. Its translation: CAWRPGGFEKLFF.

The chain links TRBV19 to TRBJ2-5; possible D gene TRBD1, 5 bases. The CDR3 has 14 residues. Germline loops: CDR1 LNHDA, CDR2 SQIVND (reference sequence). V was shortened by 6 bases and J by 2 bases, with 13 bases between the two germline ends. For the CDR3, the DNA is TGTGCCAGTAGGACGAGGACAAATCAAGAGACCCAGTACTTC. Its translation: CASRTRTNQETQYF.